The 14 T cell receptor beta chains listed next were all sequenced from one sample in a study of T-cell reconstitution after alpha-beta-depleted transplantation in children. Unique molecular identifiers featured in how the TCRbeta library was prepared. From the PCR reads, TCRdb called clonotypes with MiXCR, one entry per CDR3 protein. The repertoire consists of hundreds of thousands of distinct CDR3 sequences, with around 15% occurring once and the leading ten covering about 41%. This sample comprised PBMCs, mostly from graft donor cells, obtained 360 days after TCRalphabeta/CD19-depleted stem cell transplant. The origin of the receptors is a male patient under 10 years old who had a stem cell transplant for acute lymphoblastic leukemia, so the T cells may come from the graft donor.

The rearrangement uses TRBV4-2 and TRBJ2-5, with 7 positions matching TRBD1. Trimming removed 1 base from V and 5 bases from J; junction bases left unmatched: 7. CDR3 length equals 15 residues. Germline CDR1 LGHNA, CDR2 YNFKEQ. CDR3 sequence: CASSQGTGERETQYF. As DNA, the CDR3 is TGTGCCAGCAGCCAAGGCACAGGGGAGAGGGAGACCCAGTACTTC.

Remarks on this clonotype: At one of its ends the junction is not consistent with the germline gene, which may arise from a read error. The chain employs TRBV3-1 and TRBJ2-7; TRBD2 matches 11 bases. CDR3 length: 17 residues. Germline V gives CDR1 LGHDT, CDR2 YNNKEL (reference sequence). The CDR3 DNA reads as TGTGCCTGCAGCTTCCCCGGGACTAGCGGAGACCTCTACGAGCAGTACTTC. It yields the protein CACSFPGTSGDLYEQYF.

This chain links TRBV30 with TRBJ1-5, with D hard to call. V gave up 0 bases and J gave up 6 bases, with 9 bases separating them. The CDR3 spans 13 residues. Germline CDR1 is GTSNPN and CDR2 is SVGIG (reference sequence). The CDR3 coding sequence is TGTGCCTGGAGTGTTGAAGCGCGTCAGCCCCAGCATTTT. This translates into CAWSVEARQPQHF.

J is TRBJ1-6 and V is TRBV20-1, with TRBD1 matching over 7 bases. Germline V gene lookup returns CDR1 DFQATT and CDR2 SNEGSKA (reference sequence). Unmatched junction bases numbered 6, after V lost 5 bases and J lost 8 bases. The CDR3 is 13 amino acids. Here the CDR3 reads CSALDRVHSPLHF. CDR3 nucleotide sequence: TGCAGTGCTTTAGACAGGGTACATTCACCCCTCCACTTT.

This clonotype was detected ten times or more. V usage is TRBV2 and J usage is TRBJ2-5; the D gene is possibly TRBD2 (6 bases). The CDR3 has 13 residues. V was trimmed by 8 bases and J by 5 bases, leaving 15 bases between them. The germline gives CDR1 SNHLY, CDR2 FYNNEI. CDR3 sequence: CASLNNGGETQYF. In DNA, the CDR3 is TGTGCCAGCCTAAACAACGGAGGGGAGACCCAGTACTTC.

This clonotype has only a few counts. The chain carries TRBV7-9 and TRBJ2-7; TRBD2 agrees at 12 bases. V lost 5 bases to trimming and J lost 2 bases; unmatched junction nucleotides: 10. Germline V gene data show CDR1 as SEHNR and CDR2 as FQNEAQ (reference sequence). The CDR3 sequence is 17 residues long. This CDR3 is CASSRPLTSGRPYEQYF. CDR3 in DNA: TGTGCCAGCAGCAGACCCCTGACTAGCGGGAGACCCTACGAGCAGTACTTC.

The rearrangement links TRBV7-9 to TRBJ2-3, with a tentative D call TRBD1 (5 bases). The CDR3 totals 16 residues. The germline V gene has CDR1 SEHNR and CDR2 FQNEAQ (reference sequence). The germline V and J ends were trimmed by 5 bases and 0 bases, with 15 bases remaining between them. The CDR3, as DNA: TGTGCCAGCAGCCTCCGCTGGACAACTAGCACAGATACGCAGTATTTT. Its protein is CASSLRWTTSTDTQYF.

This clonotype has more than one count but fewer than ten. This chain joins TRBV20-1 and TRBJ1-2, with a possible D match to TRBD1 (6 bases). The V gene's germline CDR1 is DFQATT and CDR2 SNEGSKA (reference sequence). The CDR3 contains 12 residues. V shed 6 bases and J shed 4 bases, with 12 bases lying between them. Written as DNA, the CDR3 is TGCAGTGCGCGGGACAATCTCTATGGCTACACCTTC. Protein product: CSARDNLYGYTF.

This rearrangement joins TRBV28 to TRBJ2-5; possibly TRBD1 for D (5 bases). Between the trimmed V and J ends, which lost 7 bases and 5 bases, there was a span of 17 bases. CDR3 length: 14 residues. The V gene's germline CDR1 is MDHEN and CDR2 SYDVKM. The CDR3 DNA follows: TGTGCCAGCAACGGGTTAAGGGGAAGGGAGACCCAGTACTTC. Translating gives CASNGLRGRETQYF.

This chain uses TRBV29-1 with TRBJ2-1; D is perhaps TRBD1 or TRBD2 (5 bases each). With 4 bases removed from V and 0 bases from J, the gap between germline ends came to 13 bases. CDR3 length: 15 amino acids. Looked up from germline, CDR1 is SQVTM and CDR2 is ANQGSEA. CDR3 in DNA: TGCAGCGTTGGGTTCAGCGGACACTCCTACAATGAGCAGTTCTTC. This sequence encodes CSVGFSGHSYNEQFF.

This clonotype was seen many times. CDR3 protein: CAIRRTGTTYEQYF. CDR3 in DNA: TGTGCCATCAGGCGGACAGGGACTACCTACGAGCAGTACTTC. The rearrangement links TRBV10-3 to TRBJ2-7; a weak D match, TRBD1 (8 bases). V was pared by 6 bases and J by 2 bases, with 14 bases between. The CDR3 has 14 amino acids. Germline V lookup: CDR1 ENHRY, CDR2 SYGVKD.

This clonotype was seen a few times. CDR3 region: CASSLRGLAGGEYYEQYF. In DNA form, the CDR3 reads TGTGCCAGCAGCCTGAGGGGACTAGCGGGAGGGGAGTACTACGAGCAGTACTTC. The rearrangement joins TRBV4-2 to TRBJ2-7; 16 bases fit TRBD2. The ends lost 4 bases at V and 3 bases at J; junction bases unmatched: 9. CDR3 length equals 18 residues. Germline V gene sequence: CDR1 LGHNA, CDR2 YNFKEQ.

Comment on this clonotype: Given the absence of the conserved phenylalanine or tryptophan at the CDR3 end, a read error is likely. The rearrangement links TRBV28 to TRBJ1-1, with D unclear. The germline V and J ends were trimmed by 5 bases and 3 bases, with 16 bases remaining between them. This CDR3 contains 15 residues. Germline V gene lookup returns CDR1 MDHEN and CDR2 SYDVKM. For the CDR3, the DNA is TGTGCCAGCAGTCCCGCGGGAGGAATCGACACTGAAGCTTTCTGT. Protein sequence: CASSPAGGIDTEAFC.

This chain links TRBV4-1 with TRBJ1-4, with TRBD1 identical over 12 bases. The CDR3 covers 16 residues. V trimming: 2 bases; J trimming: 10 bases; junction bases outside the gene matches: 8. Germline-derived CDR1 and CDR2 are MGHRA and YSYEKL. CDR3 coding DNA: TGCGCCAGCAGCCAAAGGGCCGGGACAGGGGGCGGAAAACTGTTTTTT. Translating gives CASSQRAGTGGGKLFF.